This TCR beta chain was sequenced for a study of beta chain features in type 1 diabetes (dated by TCRdb to the late 2010s). Looking at the study overall: Mean age, gender distribution, total cell number and subset yield were not different between patients and healthy donors. Regulatory and stem cell-like memory subsets were isolated from only 8 patients and 8 healthy donors, whereas naive and central memory subsets came from all 30 or so donors. A total of around 110,000,000 sorted cells were examined across all samples, and RNA yield correlated strongly with the number of cells per subset. The study compared TCRB repertoires of sorted circulating CD4+ T cell subsets between recently diagnosed type 1 diabetes patients and matched healthy donors.

A single peripheral blood draw of around 100 mL on average was collected from each donor into heparinised tubes. Naive, central memory, regulatory and stem cell-like memory CD4+ T cells were sorted on a BD FACSAria II using a panel including CD45RO, CCR7, CD25, CD127, CD95 and CD27. Every sorted population had a purity above 95%. PBMCs were separated immediately by Lymphoprep density gradient centrifugation and were stained directly, without being cultured. So that batch effects would be minimized, each experiment stained and sorted samples in pairs, pairing one healthy donor with one patient. All of the isolated RNA was reverse transcribed with the High Capacity cDNA Reverse Transcription Kit, so expressed TCRB transcripts were sequenced. Deep immunoSEQ sequencing was performed on naive, central memory and regulatory T cell samples, with an average of around 3.5 million total reads per sample. Sorted cells were lysed in RLT buffer, and RNA was extracted using DNase-treated RNeasy Micro or Mini kits according to cell number. Each cell subset was processed on its own to prevent cross-contamination, while patient and healthy donor samples were processed together. TCRB sequences were amplified from cDNA with the immunoSEQ multiplex PCR, producing 87-bp fragments spanning the CDR3 region. The amplicons were sequenced using the Illumina HiSeq platform. Under the source paper's analysis protocol: PCR bias was computationally corrected using synthetic template baselines, reads within Hamming distance 2 were collapsed, and singletons that could not be merged were discarded. By aligning reads against IMGT, V, D and J genes, CDR3 length, and insertions or deletions at six rearrangement sites were assigned. Within each subset, clonotype counts were normalized to sorted cell number, and only after that were true diversity and Gini coefficients computed with the tcR R package. The overlap coefficient, calculated on TCRB nucleotide sequences, was used to quantify repertoire sharing. Out-of-frame TCRB sequences from naive cells were analyzed to stand in for the pre-selection repertoire. TCRdb carries this immuneACCESS record with in-frame sequences only. Its versions omit some clonotypes, under half of them owing to an unresolved V gene in the studies checked, with the rest unexplained. That table gives V, J and clone size, and the DNA gave D and trimming. The sample table contains 300,000 to 450,000 clones; only one count was recorded for less than 20% of them. Under 0.05% of the sample is in the top ten clones.

As to this clone: The target of this receptor is not known. One base away there is no much larger clone; base qualities are not given.

CDR1 is given as MGHDK and CDR2 as SYGVNS, both from the germline V gene. The CDR3 has 14 amino acids, counting the end cysteine and phenylalanine. The only DNA kept is the CDR3, 42 bases in frame from the first base. At the junction V is shortened by 0 bases and J by 8 bases; bases outside the gene matches: 5. Paper-wide results and their limitations: HLA sub-analyses involved small numbers of individuals, so any influence of HLA type on TCRB rearrangement remained unresolved. Patients with type 1 diabetes made fewer insertions and deleted more nucleotides at VDJ recombination sites, implying thymic rearrangement abnormalities. Shorter templates might be favored by PCR, yet because patient and control samples were amplified and corrected together, any such skew would affect both groups equally. Naive, central memory and regulatory TCRB repertoires appeared more similar among patients than among healthy donors. Type 1 diabetes patients showed a moderate but significant shortening of TCRB CDR3 length in all four CD4+ subsets. Because cDNA rather than genomic DNA was sequenced, highly expressing activated cells could have been over-represented, although no difference in activation and CD3 levels was found between groups.

This TCR was sampled from a woman under 30 in good health. The chain joins TRBV25-1 to TRBJ1-2; TRBD1 aligns with 8 central bases. The sequencing input was naive CD4+ T cells from blood. The cell subset or site label, read with the paper, signifies: true naive CD4+ T cells. The nucleotides are TGTGCCAGCAGTGAATACAGGGGGCTGAACGGCTACACCTTC. This codes for CASSEYRGLNGYTF.